This T cell receptor (beta chain) emerged from a study of PD-1 blockade in mismatch repair-deficient tumors. Trimming at V came to 5 bases and at J to 1 base, leaving 3 bases not matched to a gene. Germline assignment: CDR1 SQVTM and CDR2 ANQGSEA. The CDR3 totals 14 residues. Turning to this clone: Its matching antigen is unknown.

Profiled with immunoSEQ multiplex PCR; TCRdb holds only in-frame clones, not every one. The sample has about 24,000 clones, 83% seen once. Study conclusions and caveats: Tumor-resident clones, often undetectable pretreatment in blood, expanded then contracted after pembrolizumab.

The source is an adult with mismatch repair-deficient cancer. This chain links TRBV29-1 with TRBJ2-3; 10 bases line up with TRBD2. The source was peripheral blood, collected 12 weeks after starting pembrolizumab. CDR3 sequence: CSVTGTSGTDTQYF. The CDR3 DNA reads TGCAGCGTTACCGGGACTAGCGGCACAGATACGCAGTATTTT.